A single T cell receptor beta chain is shown here with its context. Its specificity is not known. The sample originates from a study of shared clonotypes between healthy human individuals. Study in general: For every donor, three CD4 naive, three CD4 memory, two CD8 naive and one CD8 memory plates were used.

Negatively enriched CD4+ T cells were divided by CD45RA into naive and memory. V gave up 4 bases and J gave up 0 bases, with 13 bases separating them. The germline gives CDR1 KGHSH, CDR2 LQKENI. The CDR3 has 16 amino acids. Sequencing was at deep level. Assay: immunoSEQ multiplex PCR; the TCRdb copy retains only in-frame clones and omits some. The sample lists 700,000 or so clones; less than 80% were seen once. Study-level points and caveats: Clonotype sharing among donors, it was expected, would be affected by sequencing depth.

The source is a woman aged 25-40 years in good health. Sequencing was done on a sample of memory CD4+ T cells sorted from blood. Subset: CD45RA-negative fraction. This chain connects TRBV18 to TRBJ1-3, with D tentatively TRBD1 (6 bases). This CDR3 is CASSLLQGSSGNTIYF. The CDR3 coding sequence is TGTGCCAGCTCACTCCTGCAGGGGAGCTCTGGAAACACCATATATTTT.